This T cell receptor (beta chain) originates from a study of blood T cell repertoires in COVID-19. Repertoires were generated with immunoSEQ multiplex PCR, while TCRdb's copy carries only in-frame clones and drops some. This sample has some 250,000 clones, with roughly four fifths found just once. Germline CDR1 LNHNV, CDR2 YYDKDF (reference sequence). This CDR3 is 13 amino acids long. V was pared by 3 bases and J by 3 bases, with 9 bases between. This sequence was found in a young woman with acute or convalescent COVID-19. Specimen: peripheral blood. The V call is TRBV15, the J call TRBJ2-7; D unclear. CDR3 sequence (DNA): TGTGCCACCAGCAGGGTAGGCGGCTACGAGCAGTACTTC. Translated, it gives CATSRVGGYEQYF.